Presented here are 7 T cell receptor beta chains from one specimen sequenced in a study of T cell changes during pregnancy in multiple sclerosis. The data were produced by immunoSEQ multiplex PCR, yet TCRdb's version contains in-frame clones alone and is incomplete. The table includes 100,000 or so clones, roughly 92% detected once. The sequencing used peripheral blood, collected in the second trimester of pregnancy. The source is a female donor with multiple sclerosis, enrolled in a pregnancy study.

This chain joins TRBV6-5 and TRBJ2-5, with D possibly matching TRBD1 (6 bases). The ends were cut back, 0 bases at V and 5 bases at J, with 10 bases in the middle. Germline loops: CDR1 MNHEY, CDR2 SVGAGI. The CDR3 runs 14 residues. The CDR3 reads CASSYSGTTETQYF. In DNA, the CDR3 is TGTGCCAGCAGTTACTCCGGGACAACCGAGACCCAGTACTTC.

V usage is TRBV27 and J usage is TRBJ2-1; 8 bases map to TRBD2. The germline CDR1 and CDR2 sequences are MNHEY and SMNVEV (reference sequence). The CDR3 length is 15 residues. J was trimmed by 4 bases and V by 2 bases; bases with no gene match: 4. In nucleotides, the CDR3 is TGTGCCAGCAGTTTAAGCGGGAGATCATACAATGAGCAGTTCTTC. Its protein is CASSLSGRSYNEQFF.

J is TRBJ1-2 and V is TRBV10-3; TRBD1 is a possible D gene (6 bases). The germline CDR1 and CDR2 sequences are ENHRY and SYGVKD. This CDR3 spans 13 amino acids. Trimming cost V 10 bases and J 2 bases, with 14 bases left between them. CDR3 nucleotide sequence: TGTGCCACCGCAGGGGTGAGGAACTATGGCTACACCTTC. Protein product: CATAGVRNYGYTF.

This clone came up once. This chain uses TRBV4-2 with TRBJ2-5, with a possible D match to TRBD2 (6 bases). V gave up 4 bases and J gave up 4 bases, with 16 bases separating them. There are 15 residues in the CDR3. Per the germline V gene, CDR1 is LGHNA and CDR2 is YNFKEQ. This CDR3 reads CASSPGDRGLETQYF. CDR3 nucleotides: TGTGCCAGCAGCCCGGGGGATCGGGGGTTAGAGACCCAGTACTTC.

V is TRBV18 and J is TRBJ1-2; 12 bases fit TRBD1. The CDR3 runs to 18 residues. Trimming cost V 4 bases and J 3 bases; bases outside gene matches: 12. Germline V gives CDR1 KGHSH, CDR2 LQKENI. The CDR3 DNA reads TGTGCCAGCTCACAGCGAAGGTCGGGACAGGGGGCGGACTATGGCTACACCTTC. Its translation is CASSQRRSGQGADYGYTF. The whole variable domain, remainder taken from reference TRBV18 and TRBJ1-2, is NAGVMQNPRHLVRRRGQEARLRCSPMKGHSHVYWYRQLPEEGLKFMVYLQKENIIDESGMPKERFSAEFPKEGPSILRIQQVVRGDSAAYFCASSQRRSGQGADYGYTFGSGTRLTVV.

This clone has just one count. V usage is TRBV18 and J usage is TRBJ2-1, with D tentatively TRBD2 (6 bases). The germline gives CDR1 KGHSH, CDR2 LQKENI. The V gene lost 10 bases and the J gene lost 0 bases, with 16 bases spanning the gap. CDR3 size: 15 residues. The CDR3 region is CATQEGGPSYNEQFF. The CDR3 DNA reads TGTGCCACCCAGGAGGGCGGGCCCTCCTACAATGAGCAGTTCTTC.

The chain links TRBV9 to TRBJ1-3, with unresolved D. Germline lookup yields CDR1 SGDLS and CDR2 YYNGEE. The CDR3 extends over 17 amino acids. Trimming shortened V by 0 bases and J by 0 bases, and 13 bases separated the two germline ends. As DNA, the CDR3 is TGTGCCAGCAGCGTAGGCTTGCTCGGGGACTCTGGAAACACCATATATTTT. Its protein product is CASSVGLLGDSGNTIYF.